A selection of T cell receptor beta chains follows, all from one sample in a study of T cell changes during pregnancy in multiple sclerosis. Using immunoSEQ multiplex PCR, the repertoire was profiled, and TCRdb retains in-frame clones only, with some absent. The sample includes around 97,000 clones, around nine tenths seen only once; the top ten take more than 0.85%. Sequences were derived from peripheral blood, sampled after pregnancy. These receptor sequences come from a female donor with multiple sclerosis, enrolled in a pregnancy study. Both conserved end residues are trimmed from each CDR3.

j_gene: TRBJ2-7; v_gene: TRBV5-4; CDR3aa: ASSSALDRVGEQY
j_gene: TRBJ1-1; v_gene: TRBV9; CDR3aa: ASSVEGGFSTEAF
j_gene: TRBJ2-7; v_gene: TRBV5-5; CDR3aa: ASSLASGGSSYEQY
j_gene: TRBJ1-5; v_gene: TRBV11-2; CDR3aa: ASSGDRGNQPQH
j_gene: TRBJ2-1; v_gene: TRBV25-1; CDR3aa: ASSEILRTGQF
j_gene: TRBJ2-1; v_gene: TRBV7-7; CDR3aa: ASSSGYRHEQF
j_gene: TRBJ1-2; v_gene: TRBV7-9; CDR3aa: ASSFPGGHGYT
j_gene: TRBJ2-1; v_gene: TRBV19; CDR3aa: ASSRLAGQTNEQF
j_gene: TRBJ2-7; v_gene: TRBV5-1; CDR3aa: ASSLRFPEREQY
j_gene: TRBJ2-2; v_gene: TRBV18; CDR3aa: ASSPRATGELF
j_gene: TRBJ2-3; v_gene: TRBV5-1; CDR3aa: ASSLGLAGGTDTQY
j_gene: TRBJ2-5; v_gene: TRBV6-5; CDR3aa: ASSYLAGGLETQY
j_gene: TRBJ1-1; v_gene: TRBV27; CDR3aa: ASSFGGMNTEAF
j_gene: TRBJ2-1; v_gene: TRBV30; CDR3aa: AWFRRVAEQF
j_gene: TRBJ1-2; v_gene: TRBV4-3; CDR3aa: ASSQEWRSTIPFYGYT
j_gene: TRBJ2-7; v_gene: TRBV6-5; CDR3aa: ASSRGGNYEQY
j_gene: TRBJ1-2; v_gene: TRBV7-2; CDR3aa: ASSLEGANYGYT
j_gene: TRBJ2-7; v_gene: TRBV11-2; CDR3aa: ASSLARFGQY
j_gene: TRBJ2-1; v_gene: TRBV29-1; CDR3aa: SGRGLAGYNEQF
j_gene: TRBJ1-5; v_gene: TRBV29-1; CDR3aa: SVTGTGTGQPQH
j_gene: TRBJ2-7; v_gene: TRBV29-1; CDR3aa: SALPEGAYEQY
j_gene: TRBJ2-5; v_gene: TRBV5-4; CDR3aa: ASSLSPGVAETQY
j_gene: TRBJ2-3; v_gene: TRBV18; CDR3aa: ASSPLLAGITDTQY
j_gene: TRBJ2-2; v_gene: TRBV18; CDR3aa: ASSPLTPGLGNTGELF
j_gene: TRBJ2-7; v_gene: TRBV7-6; CDR3aa: ASSSTGAEQY
j_gene: TRBJ2-5; v_gene: TRBV7-8; CDR3aa: ASSHRDRGETQY
j_gene: TRBJ2-1; v_gene: TRBV27; CDR3aa: ASSLSVRGGAKSYNEQF
j_gene: TRBJ2-1; v_gene: TRBV14; CDR3aa: ASSQVSLDEQF
j_gene: TRBJ2-1; v_gene: TRBV28; CDR3aa: ASSLSTGLGRGNEQF
j_gene: TRBJ1-5; v_gene: TRBV25-1; CDR3aa: ASSATGASNQPQH
j_gene: TRBJ2-2; v_gene: TRBV7-3; CDR3aa: ASSLRGDTGELF
j_gene: TRBJ1-4; v_gene: TRBV27; CDR3aa: ASSLRSGFKVGYNEKLF
j_gene: TRBJ1-2; v_gene: TRBV7-9; CDR3aa: ASSRAGTGRGYT
j_gene: TRBJ2-2; v_gene: TRBV19; CDR3aa: ASSRTGIWPGELF
j_gene: TRBJ2-1; v_gene: TRBV9; CDR3aa: ASSVAPAGDYNEQF
j_gene: TRBJ2-2; v_gene: TRBV10-1; CDR3aa: ASGTNRGWLTGELF
j_gene: TRBJ2-5; v_gene: TRBV29-1; CDR3aa: SVRGPQETQY
j_gene: TRBJ2-2; v_gene: TRBV19; CDR3aa: ASSIAPLLAGEYTGELF
j_gene: TRBJ2-7; v_gene: TRBV11-3; CDR3aa: ASSNSLGAAPTKQY
j_gene: TRBJ1-2; v_gene: TRBV6-1; CDR3aa: ASSETGWRGYT